The 32 T cell receptor beta chains below were found in one sample sequenced in a study of T-cell reconstitution after alpha-beta-depleted transplantation in children. It was with unique molecular identifiers that the TCRbeta library was prepared. TCRdb called the PCR reads again in MiXCR, with one record for every CDR3 protein. Altogether fewer than 750,000 distinct CDR3 sequences are present, more than 20% being singletons, with the ten largest covering approximately 14%. The sample here was PBMCs, mostly from graft donor cells, taken 360 days after TCRalphabeta/CD19-depleted stem cell transplant. These TCRs come from a boy under two years old who had a stem cell transplant for acute myeloid leukemia, so the T cells may come from the graft donor.

This clonotype was seen a handful of times. The chain carries TRBV29-1 and TRBJ2-2; 7 bases are shared with TRBD2. Germline V gene data show CDR1 as SQVTM and CDR2 as ANQGSEA. Trimming at V came to 2 bases and at J to 6 bases, leaving 9 bases not matched to a gene. This CDR3 comprises 15 residues. The CDR3 region is CSVESRLGLPGELFF. CDR3 DNA sequence: TGCAGCGTTGAAAGCCGCTTGGGACTACCCGGGGAGCTGTTTTTT.

This clonotype was observed once. V usage is TRBV10-3 and J usage is TRBJ2-3; TRBD2 matches 11 bases. The germline gives CDR1 ENHRY, CDR2 SYGVKD. The junction had 12 bases not matched to a gene; V was cut back by 8 bases and J by 5 bases. CDR3 size: 16 residues. The CDR3 bases are TGTGCCATCGGGGATAGCGGGGGGGCCTATCAAGATACGCAGTATTTT. Amino acid sequence: CAIGDSGGAYQDTQYF.

There are many counts of this clonotype. The chain employs TRBV7-2 and TRBJ1-6; D is undetermined. CDR1 SGHTA and CDR2 FQGNSA come from the germline V gene. This CDR3 region has 16 residues. Trimming stripped 1 base from V and 7 bases from J, with 14 bases between. In DNA, the CDR3 is TGTGCCAGCAGCTTAGGAGCTCGCCGGTTAAATTCACCCCTCCACTTT. Translating it yields CASSLGARRLNSPLHF.

The chain recombines TRBV29-1 with TRBJ2-1, with 9 positions matching TRBD2. This CDR3 contains 14 residues. The V gene's germline CDR1 is SQVTM and CDR2 ANQGSEA. The V segment lost 4 bases and the J segment 4 bases; nucleotides outside the gene matches: 5. CDR3: CSVVVRGGYNEQFF. In DNA form, the CDR3 reads TGCAGCGTTGTCGTGCGGGGGGGTTACAATGAGCAGTTCTTC.

This clonotype was seen at least ten times. The V and J genes are TRBV20-1 and TRBJ1-5, with a possible D match to TRBD1 (5 bases). The CDR3 loop spans 13 amino acids. CDR1 DFQATT and CDR2 SNEGSKA come from the germline V gene (reference sequence). Trimming removed 1 base from V and 3 bases from J, with 7 bases in between. In DNA, the CDR3 is TGCAGTGCTAGAGGGGGCTCCAATCAGCCCCAGCATTTT. Amino acids: CSARGGSNQPQHF.

This clonotype occurred many times. The V call is TRBV3-1, the J call TRBJ2-3; 9 nucleotides agree with TRBD2. V lost 4 bases and J lost 14; bases outside the gene matches: 4. Germline assignment: CDR1 LGHDT and CDR2 YNNKEL (reference sequence). This CDR3 has 11 residues. The CDR3 sequence: CASSRGGAPYF. The CDR3 DNA reads as TGTGCCAGCAGCCGCGGGGGGGCCCCGTATTTT.

This clonotype was observed many times. The gene calls are TRBV3-1 and TRBJ2-5; tentative D call: TRBD2 (6 bases). V was cut by 0 bases and J by 4 bases, with 12 bases left in between. Germline-derived CDR1 and CDR2 are LGHDT and YNNKEL (reference sequence). This CDR3 is 15 amino acids long. The CDR3 here is CASSQDGYGGETQYF. DNA for the CDR3: TGTGCCAGCAGCCAAGATGGGTACGGGGGAGAGACCCAGTACTTC.

The V call is TRBV10-3, the J call TRBJ1-4; no clear D gene. Trimming took 6 bases from V and 1 from J, leaving 12 bases between them. The CDR3 is 15 residues long. CDR1 ENHRY and CDR2 SYGVKD come from the germline V gene. CDR3 residues: CAIRTKWGTNEKLFF. In nucleotides, the CDR3 is TGTGCCATCAGAACGAAATGGGGAACTAATGAAAAACTGTTTTTT.

This clonotype was detected ten times or more. This chain joins TRBV25-1 and TRBJ2-3; 7 nucleotides agree with TRBD1. J was trimmed by 0 bases and V by 6 bases; bases with no gene match: 6. The CDR3 is 15 amino acids. Per the germline V gene, CDR1 is MGHDK and CDR2 is SYGVNS. CDR3 amino acids: CASRGRDSSTDTQYF. The CDR3, as DNA: TGTGCCAGCAGGGGCCGGGACAGTAGCACAGATACGCAGTATTTT.

The CDR3 DNA is TGTGCCAGCAGCTTAAACCCCGTAGCGGGTCACACTGAAGCTTTCTTT. Translating gives CASSLNPVAGHTEAFF. J is TRBJ1-1 and V is TRBV7-9; D gene unclear. V gave up 2 bases and J gave up 3 bases, with 16 bases separating them. This CDR3 contains 16 residues. The germline V gene has CDR1 SEHNR and CDR2 FQNEAQ (reference sequence).

This clonotype was observed many times. V is TRBV7-8 and J is TRBJ2-1, with 7 bases lining up with TRBD2. Germline V gene lookup returns CDR1 SGHVS and CDR2 FQNEAQ. CDR3 length equals 13 residues. V dropped 10 bases and J dropped 7; count of bases not matched to a gene: 10. The CDR3 protein is CAIYSLGGNEQFF. The CDR3 DNA follows: TGTGCCATTTACTCTCTGGGGGGGAATGAGCAGTTCTTC.

The chain links TRBV7-6 to TRBJ2-2; 7 nucleotides line up with TRBD2. This CDR3 has 15 residues. Germline V gene sequence: CDR1 SGHVS, CDR2 FNYEAQ. Trimming cost V 0 bases and J 4 bases; bases outside gene matches: 2. This CDR3 is CASSLAERGTGELFF. CDR3 DNA sequence: TGTGCCAGCAGCTTAGCTGAGCGGGGCACCGGGGAGCTGTTTTTT.

This chain uses TRBV6-2 or TRBV6-3 with TRBJ2-7; 8 bases are a match to TRBD2. CDR1 and CDR2 (germline): MNHEY, SVGEGT. The CDR3 extends over 15 amino acids. The J segment lost 0 bases and the V segment lost 6 bases, leaving 7 bases of the junction unmatched. CDR3 sequence (DNA): TGTGCCAGCAGCCGACTAAGCGGGAGCTCCTACGAGCAGTACGTC. Its protein product is CASSRLSGSSYEQYV.

V usage is TRBV10-2 and J usage is TRBJ2-7; no clear D. The CDR3 consists of 13 residues. Germline values: CDR1 WSHSY, CDR2 SAAADI. Trimming removed 2 bases from V and 3 bases from J, with 8 bases in between. CDR3 protein: CASSENGHYEQYV. The CDR3 DNA is TGCGCCAGCAGTGAGAACGGGCACTACGAGCAGTACGTC.

The chain combines TRBV7-9 with TRBJ2-7, with 8 bases that match TRBD1. The germline gives CDR1 SEHNR, CDR2 FQNEAQ (reference sequence). The CDR3 spans 17 residues. The V segment lost 8 bases and the J segment 0 bases; nucleotides outside the gene matches: 15. In nucleotides, the CDR3 is TGTGCCAGCGCGGGACAGGATGGTACATTCCACTCCTACGAGCAGTACTTC. It encodes CASAGQDGTFHSYEQYF.

The chain combines TRBV7-2 with TRBJ2-3, with TRBD2 identical over 7 bases. CDR3 length: 15 amino acids. Germline-derived CDR1 and CDR2 are SGHTA and FQGNSA. J lost 8 bases, V lost 1 base, and 9 bases had no gene match. CDR3 loop: CASSLDRYGLGTQYF. DNA for the CDR3: TGTGCCAGCAGCTTAGACCGTTATGGACTAGGTACGCAGTATTTT.

This chain links TRBV20-1 with TRBJ2-1, with 7 bases identical to TRBD1. J gave up 7 bases and V 1 base, and 7 bases lay outside the gene matches. The CDR3 covers 14 residues. Germline V gives CDR1 DFQATT, CDR2 SNEGSKA (reference sequence). This chain's CDR3 is CSARVGGAKNEQFF. The DNA for the CDR3 is TGCAGTGCTAGAGTAGGGGGCGCTAAAAATGAGCAGTTCTTC.

This rearrangement joins TRBV11-1 to TRBJ2-6; 8 bases are shared with TRBD1. V shed 8 bases and J 2 bases; nucleotides not matched to a gene: 14. This CDR3 has 18 residues. The germline V gene encodes CDR1 SGHAT and CDR2 FQDESV (reference sequence). The CDR3 DNA reads as TGTGCCAGCGCCCAGACAGGGGACATACGAACTGGGGCCAACGTCCTGACTTTC. Translation gives CASAQTGDIRTGANVLTF.

The J gene is TRBJ2-7, the V gene TRBV4-3; D might be TRBD1 (6 bases). V was cut by 0 bases and J by 3 bases, with 9 bases left in between. The germline V gene encodes CDR1 LGHNA and CDR2 YSLEER. This CDR3 is 14 amino acids long. The CDR3 nucleotides read TGCGCCAGCAGCCAAGATTTGGACAGCTACGAGCAGTACTTC. It encodes CASSQDLDSYEQYF.

Ten or more counts support this clonotype. The chain joins TRBV12-3 or TRBV12-4 to TRBJ2-4; D is uncertain. V was trimmed by 6 bases and J by 2 bases, leaving 5 bases between them. The CDR3 spans 12 residues. The CDR3: CASSLTKNIQYF. For the CDR3, the DNA is TGTGCCAGCAGCCTCACCAAAAACATTCAGTACTTC.

V usage is TRBV19 and J usage is TRBJ1-2; TRBD1 might be the D (5 bases). V gave up 4 bases and J gave up 0 bases, with 12 bases separating them. Germline V gene sequence: CDR1 LNHDA, CDR2 SQIVND (reference sequence). The CDR3 is made up of 15 amino acids. The CDR3 is CASSRGSLANYGYTF. The CDR3 coding sequence is TGTGCCAGTAGTAGGGGGTCGTTAGCTAACTATGGCTACACCTTC.

The chain has TRBV7-2 and TRBJ2-1; D remains unclear. This CDR3 has 12 residues. Germline assignment: CDR1 SGHTA and CDR2 FQGNSA. Trimming stripped 5 bases from V and 4 bases from J, with 6 bases between. The CDR3, as DNA: TGTGCCAGCAGCGTACAGTACAATGAGCAGTTCTTC. Encoded protein: CASSVQYNEQFF.

This rearrangement joins TRBV10-1 to TRBJ2-1; D is possibly TRBD1 or TRBD2 (5 bases each). CDR3 length: 14 residues. Trimming shortened V by 6 bases and J by 5 bases, and 14 bases separated the two germline ends. Per germline, CDR1 WNHNN and CDR2 SYGVQD (reference sequence). CDR3 protein: CASSRRDPDNEQFF. The CDR3 DNA is TGCGCCAGCAGCCGCCGGGACCCTGACAATGAGCAGTTCTTC.

This clonotype occurred a few times. This chain uses TRBV6-6 with TRBJ2-2; D remains unclear. The CDR3 length is 13 residues. The V and J ends lost 7 bases and 0 bases respectively, with 6 bases between them. From germline, CDR1 is MNHNY and CDR2 SVGAGI (reference sequence). DNA for the CDR3: TGTGCCAGCATGACTTCGAACACCGGGGAGCTGTTTTTT. Its protein is CASMTSNTGELFF.

The genes are TRBV6-5 and TRBJ1-5; D remains unclear. The CDR3 sequence is 14 residues long. Trimming shortened V by 3 bases and J by 4 bases, and 10 bases separated the two germline ends. The germline gives CDR1 MNHEY, CDR2 SVGAGI. In DNA, the CDR3 is TGTGCCAGCAGTTATGGCGGGATTAATCAGCCCCAGCATTTT. This encodes CASSYGGINQPQHF.

CDR3 bases: TGTGCCAGCAGCTTGGCCTCTATGCAGGGGTACGAGCAGTACTTC. This sequence encodes CASSLASMQGYEQYF. This chain connects TRBV5-6 to TRBJ2-7, with D possibly being TRBD1 (6 bases). The CDR3 totals 15 residues. V shed 0 bases and J shed 4 bases, with 14 bases lying between them. Germline assignment: CDR1 SGHDT and CDR2 YYEEEE.

This clonotype is a singleton in its sample. The chain carries TRBV14 and TRBJ2-1; TRBD1 aligns across 10 bases. Germline lookup yields CDR1 SGHDN and CDR2 FVKESK. The V gene end was trimmed by 0 bases and the J gene end by 8 bases; junction bases not matched to a gene: 4. CDR3 length: 15 residues. DNA for the CDR3: TGTGCCAGCAGCCAAGATGGGACAGGGGTGGATGAGCAGTTCTTC. It translates to CASSQDGTGVDEQFF.

This clonotype was seen a few times. V is TRBV7-2 and J is TRBJ1-1; D uncertain. The CDR3 is 14 residues long. Germline-derived CDR1 and CDR2 are SGHTA and FQGNSA. V shed 3 bases and J shed 2 bases, with 10 bases lying between them. The CDR3 loop reads CASSFSSSNTEAFF. Here the CDR3 DNA reads TGTGCCAGCAGCTTTTCGTCCAGTAACACTGAAGCTTTCTTT.

This clonotype was observed a handful of times. This chain uses TRBV20-1 with TRBJ1-1; D remains unclear. V dropped 6 bases and J dropped 6 bases, with 8 bases sitting between them. This CDR3 spans 10 amino acids. The V gene's germline CDR1 is DFQATT and CDR2 SNEGSKA (reference sequence). CDR3 protein: CSAVIPEAFF. The DNA of the CDR3 is TGCAGTGCGGTGATTCCTGAAGCTTTCTTT.

The chain joins TRBV5-1 to TRBJ2-7; the match to TRBD1 covers 11 bases. Trimming took 6 bases from V and 3 from J; bases not matched to a gene: 8. CDR1 and CDR2 (germline): SGHRS, YFSETQ. The CDR3 length is 15 residues. CDR3 loop: CASTDSGTGGYEQYF. CDR3 nucleotides: TGCGCCAGCACAGACTCCGGGACAGGGGGCTACGAGCAGTACTTC.

The rearrangement joins TRBV10-2 to TRBJ2-3, with D unclear. The CDR3 is made up of 13 amino acids. The germline V and J ends were trimmed by 0 bases and 5 bases, with 6 bases remaining between them. CDR1 is WSHSY, CDR2 SAAADI, per germline. CDR3 protein: CASSESGGDTQYF. The CDR3 DNA is TGCGCCAGCAGTGAGTCGGGTGGAGATACGCAGTATTTT.

Only a few counts were recorded for this clonotype. The chain has TRBV20-1 and TRBJ1-1, with 7 positions matching TRBD1. Germline V lookup: CDR1 DFQATT, CDR2 SNEGSKA (reference sequence). The CDR3 contains 11 residues. The junction had 4 bases not matched to a gene; V was cut back by 2 bases and J by 10 bases. The CDR3 region has the DNA TGCAGTGCTAGACCCGGGACAGCAGCTTTCTTT. As protein: CSARPGTAAFF.